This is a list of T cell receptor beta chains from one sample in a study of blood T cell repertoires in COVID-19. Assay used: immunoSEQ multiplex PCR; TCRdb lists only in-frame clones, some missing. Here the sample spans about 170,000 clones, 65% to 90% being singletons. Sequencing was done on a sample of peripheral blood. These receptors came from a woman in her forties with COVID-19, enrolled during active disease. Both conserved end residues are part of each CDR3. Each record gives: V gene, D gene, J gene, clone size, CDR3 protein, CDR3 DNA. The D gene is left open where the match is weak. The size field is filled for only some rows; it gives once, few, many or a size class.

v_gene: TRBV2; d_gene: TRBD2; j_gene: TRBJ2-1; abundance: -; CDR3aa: CANKGSSGGYNEQFF; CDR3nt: TGTGCCAACAAAGGGTCTAGCGGGGGCTACAATGAGCAGTTCTTC
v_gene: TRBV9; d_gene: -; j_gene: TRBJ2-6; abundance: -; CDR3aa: CASSADSLSGANVLTF; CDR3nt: TGTGCCAGCAGCGCCGACAGTCTGTCAGGGGCCAACGTCCTGACTTTC
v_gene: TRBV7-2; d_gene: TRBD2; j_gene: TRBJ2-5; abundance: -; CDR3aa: CASSLTTWGGETQYF; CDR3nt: TGTGCCAGCAGCCTGACAACCTGGGGGGGAGAGACCCAGTACTTC
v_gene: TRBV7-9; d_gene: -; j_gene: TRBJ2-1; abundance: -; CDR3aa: CASSLVGGHHNEQFF; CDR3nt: TGTGCCAGCAGCTTAGTAGGAGGCCACCACAATGAGCAGTTCTTC
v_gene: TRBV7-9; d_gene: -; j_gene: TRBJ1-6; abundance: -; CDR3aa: CASSLEFENSPLHF; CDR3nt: TGTGCCAGCAGCTTAGAGTTTGAGAATTCACCCCTCCACTTT
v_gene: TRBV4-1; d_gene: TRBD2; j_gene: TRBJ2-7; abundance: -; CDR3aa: CASSQGIAGNYEQYF; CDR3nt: TGCGCCAGCAGCCAAGGCATAGCGGGGAACTACGAGCAGTACTTC
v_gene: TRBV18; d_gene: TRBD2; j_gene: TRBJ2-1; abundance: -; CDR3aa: CASSRRTSGINEQFF; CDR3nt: TGTGCCAGCTCAAGACGGACTAGCGGGATTAATGAGCAGTTCTTC
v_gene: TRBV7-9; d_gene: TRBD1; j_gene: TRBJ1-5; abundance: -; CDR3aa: CASSGQGASNQPQHF; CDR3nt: TGTGCCAGCAGCGGACAGGGGGCTAGCAATCAGCCCCAGCATTTT
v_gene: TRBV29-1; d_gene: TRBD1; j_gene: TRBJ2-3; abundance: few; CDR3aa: CSVSSPDRADTQYF; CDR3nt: TGCAGCGTATCCTCCCCGGACAGGGCGGATACGCAGTATTTT
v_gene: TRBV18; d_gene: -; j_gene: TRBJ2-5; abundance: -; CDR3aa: CASSAGTQETQYF; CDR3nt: TGTGCCAGCTCGGCGGGAACCCAAGAGACCCAGTACTTC
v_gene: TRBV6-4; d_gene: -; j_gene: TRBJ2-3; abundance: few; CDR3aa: CASSDSRAGPDTQYF; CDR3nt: TGTGCCAGCAGTGACTCCAGGGCAGGACCAGATACGCAGTATTTT
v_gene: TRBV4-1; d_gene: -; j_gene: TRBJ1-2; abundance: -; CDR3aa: CASSQGGVSHGYTF; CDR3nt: TGCGCCAGCAGCCAAGGAGGAGTCAGTCATGGCTACACCTTC
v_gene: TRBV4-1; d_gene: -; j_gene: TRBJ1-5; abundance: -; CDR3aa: CASSQDRGGQPQHF; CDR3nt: TGCGCCAGCAGCCAAGATAGGGGGGGACAGCCCCAGCATTTT
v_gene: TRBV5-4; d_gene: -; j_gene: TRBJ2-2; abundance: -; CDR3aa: CASSLAGTARSTGELFF; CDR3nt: TGTGCCAGCAGCTTGGCCGGAACCGCCCGGAGCACCGGGGAGCTGTTTTTT
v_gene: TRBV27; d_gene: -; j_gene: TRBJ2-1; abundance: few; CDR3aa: CASSLNGVSYNEQFF; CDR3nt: TGTGCCAGCAGTTTAAACGGGGTTTCCTACAATGAGCAGTTCTTC
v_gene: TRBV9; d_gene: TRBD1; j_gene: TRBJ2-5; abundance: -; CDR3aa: CASSAGQAGTQYF; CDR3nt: TGTGCCAGCAGCGCGGGACAGGCAGGGACCCAGTACTTC
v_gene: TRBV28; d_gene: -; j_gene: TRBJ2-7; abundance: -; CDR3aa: CASALSASSLEQYF; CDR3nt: TGTGCCAGCGCGCTGTCCGCCTCTTCTCTCGAGCAGTACTTC
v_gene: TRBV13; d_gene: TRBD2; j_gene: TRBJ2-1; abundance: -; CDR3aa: CASSRGLADYNEQFF; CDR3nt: TGTGCCAGCAGCCGGGGACTAGCGGACTACAATGAGCAGTTCTTC
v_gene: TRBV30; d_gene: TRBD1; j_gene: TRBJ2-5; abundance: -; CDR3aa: CAWSSGTGGETQYF; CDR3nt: TGTGCCTGGAGTTCCGGGACAGGGGGAGAGACCCAGTACTTC
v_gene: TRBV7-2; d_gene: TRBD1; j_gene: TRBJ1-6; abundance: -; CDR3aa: CASSPGQGYSPLHF; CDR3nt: TGTGCCAGCAGCCCGGGACAGGGTTACTCACCCCTCCACTTT
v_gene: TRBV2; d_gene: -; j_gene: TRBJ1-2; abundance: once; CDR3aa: CASPGAGSPLDAGYTF; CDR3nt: TGTGCCTCCCCAGGGGCAGGATCCCCGCTAGATGCTGGCTACACCTTC
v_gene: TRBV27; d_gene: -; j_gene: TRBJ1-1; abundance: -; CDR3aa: CASSPRGGFMNTEAFF; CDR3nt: TGTGCCAGCAGTCCTCGAGGAGGATTTATGAACACTGAAGCTTTCTTT